The text below deals with one TCR beta chain. Its antigen is still unknown. These data come from a study of cytomegalovirus exposure and HLA in healthy donors. Findings and limits, study-wide: A later examination showed that TCR association rates differed by HLA locus, with DRB1 most and HLA-C fewest. A likely sequencing artifact accounted for one observed cluster of highly shared sequence variants. TCR beta V- and J-gene trimming was later associated with a missense DCLRE1C variant. According to the study, roughly 180 TCR beta chains were cytomegalovirus-associated.

Researchers ran the PCR with 60 Vbeta and 13 Jbeta primers. Only in-frame clones appear in the TCRdb table, and some are missing; sequencing was by immunoSEQ multiplex PCR. This table has about 120,000 clones, roughly 72% appearing once. The germline V and J ends were trimmed by 5 bases and 5 bases, with 6 bases remaining between them. CDR1 is SGHVS and CDR2 is FNYEAQ in the germline V gene. The CDR3 spans 11 residues. J is TRBJ2-5 and V is TRBV7-6, with D possibly matching TRBD1 (6 bases). What was sequenced was PBMCs. The sequence was collected from a woman aged 40 to 50 in good health and CMV-seropositive. The CDR3 nucleotides read TGTGCCAGCAGCCAGGGGGAGACCCAGTACTTC. It codes for CASSQGETQYF.